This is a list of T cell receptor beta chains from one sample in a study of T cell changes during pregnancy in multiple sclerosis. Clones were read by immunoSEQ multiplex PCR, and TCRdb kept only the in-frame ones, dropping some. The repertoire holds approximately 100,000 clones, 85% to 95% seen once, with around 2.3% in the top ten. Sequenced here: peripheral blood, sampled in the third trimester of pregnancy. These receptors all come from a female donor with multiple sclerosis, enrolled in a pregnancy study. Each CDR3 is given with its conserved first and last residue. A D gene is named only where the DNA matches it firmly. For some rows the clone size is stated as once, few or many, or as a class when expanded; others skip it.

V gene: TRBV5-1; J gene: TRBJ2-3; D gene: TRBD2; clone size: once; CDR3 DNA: TGCGCCAGCAGCTTGGACGGGAGGGATTCAGATACGCAGTATTTT; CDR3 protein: CASSLDGRDSDTQYF
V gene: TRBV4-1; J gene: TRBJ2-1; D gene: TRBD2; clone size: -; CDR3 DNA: TGCGCCAGCAGCCTCGCGGGAGGACTTAGCTCCTACAATGAGCAGTTCTTC; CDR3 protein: CASSLAGGLSSYNEQFF
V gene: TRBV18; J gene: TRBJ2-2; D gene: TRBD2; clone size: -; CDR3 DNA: TGTGCCAGCTCACTAGCTAGCGGGAGGAACACCGGGGAGCTGTTTTTT; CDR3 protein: CASSLASGRNTGELFF
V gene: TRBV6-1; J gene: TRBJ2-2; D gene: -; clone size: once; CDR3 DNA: TGTGCCAGCAGTATCGCAGGGAACACCGGGGAGCTGTTTTTT; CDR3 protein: CASSIAGNTGELFF
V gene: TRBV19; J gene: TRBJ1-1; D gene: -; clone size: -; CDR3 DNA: TGTGCCAGTAGTACCGGGACACTGAACACTGAAGCTTTCTTT; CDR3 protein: CASSTGTLNTEAFF
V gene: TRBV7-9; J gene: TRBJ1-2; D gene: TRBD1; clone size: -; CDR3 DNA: TGTGCCAGCAGAAGACCTGGACAGGGGGCTTATGGCTACACCTTC; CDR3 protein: CASRRPGQGAYGYTF
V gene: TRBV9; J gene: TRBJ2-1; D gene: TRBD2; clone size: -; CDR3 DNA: TGTGCCAGCAGCGCTGGGACTAGCGGGTACAATGAGCAGTTCTTC; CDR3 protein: CASSAGTSGYNEQFF
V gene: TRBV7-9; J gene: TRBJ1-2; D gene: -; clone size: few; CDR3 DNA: TGTGCCAGCAGCTTCAGCAGCGGTGGGTTTGGCTACACCTTC; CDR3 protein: CASSFSSGGFGYTF
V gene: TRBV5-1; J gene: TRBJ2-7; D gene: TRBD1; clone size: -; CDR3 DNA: TGCGCCAGCAGAGCCCCGAAGGGACAGACGATACCCTACGAGCAGTACTTC; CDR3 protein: CASRAPKGQTIPYEQYF
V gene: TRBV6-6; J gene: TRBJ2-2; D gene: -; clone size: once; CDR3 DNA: TGTGCCAGCAGTCCGGGTCTCGCGAACACCGGGGAGCTGTTTTTT; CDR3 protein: CASSPGLANTGELFF
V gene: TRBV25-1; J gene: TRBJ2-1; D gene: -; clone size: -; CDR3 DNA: TGTGCCAGCAGTGAATATGGGGACTTAAAGTTCTTC; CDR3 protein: CASSEYGDLKFF
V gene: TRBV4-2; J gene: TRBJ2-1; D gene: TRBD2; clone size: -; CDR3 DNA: TGTGCCAGCAGCCAAGATAAGCGGGACTACAATGAGCAGTTCTTC; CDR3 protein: CASSQDKRDYNEQFF
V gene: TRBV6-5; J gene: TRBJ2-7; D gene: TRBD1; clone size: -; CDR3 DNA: TGTGCCAGCACCGAACCCGGGACAGGGGGTGGCGAGCAGTACTTC; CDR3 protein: CASTEPGTGGGEQYF
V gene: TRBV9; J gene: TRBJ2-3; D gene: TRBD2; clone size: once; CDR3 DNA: TGTGCCAGCAGCCGGGGAGCGGGAGGGCCGTTAGATACGCAGTATTTT; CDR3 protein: CASSRGAGGPLDTQYF
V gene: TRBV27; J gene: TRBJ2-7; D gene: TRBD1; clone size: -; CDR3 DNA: TGTGCCAGCAGAGTAGGGACAGGGGGATACGAGCAGTACTTC; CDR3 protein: CASRVGTGGYEQYF
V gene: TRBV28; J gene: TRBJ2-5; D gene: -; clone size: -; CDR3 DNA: TGTGCCAGCAGTTTCCCTCAAGAGACCCAGTACTTC; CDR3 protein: CASSFPQETQYF
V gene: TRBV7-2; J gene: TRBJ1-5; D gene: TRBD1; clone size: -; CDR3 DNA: TGTGCCAGCAGCTTAGGTGGGGACAGGAAGAATCAGCCCCAGCATTTT; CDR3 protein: CASSLGGDRKNQPQHF
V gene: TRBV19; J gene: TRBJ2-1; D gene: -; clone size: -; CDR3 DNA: TGTGCCAGTAGTCCGGCCGGGTCGGACTATGGGATCTTC; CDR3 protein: CASSPAGSDYGIF
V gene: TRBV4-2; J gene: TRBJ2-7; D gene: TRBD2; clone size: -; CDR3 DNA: TGTGCCAGCAGCCCTCGACTAGCGGGAGGGGAGCAGTACTTC; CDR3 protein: CASSPRLAGGEQYF
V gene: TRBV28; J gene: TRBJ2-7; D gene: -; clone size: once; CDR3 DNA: TGTGCCAGCAGTTTTAGCTATTACGAGCAGTACTTC; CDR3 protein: CASSFSYYEQYF
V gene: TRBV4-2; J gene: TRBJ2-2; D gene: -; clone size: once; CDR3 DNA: TGTGCCAGCAGCCAAGAGGGCTCGAACACCGGGGAGCTGTTTTTT; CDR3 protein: CASSQEGSNTGELFF
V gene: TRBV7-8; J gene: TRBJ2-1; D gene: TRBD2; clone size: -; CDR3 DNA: TGTGCCAGCAGCTCGGGAGGTGAGCAGTTCTTC; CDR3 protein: CASSSGGEQFF
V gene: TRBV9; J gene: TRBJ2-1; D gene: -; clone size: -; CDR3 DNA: TGTGCCAGCAGCGGTGGACTCTACAATGAGCAGTTCTTC; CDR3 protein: CASSGGLYNEQFF
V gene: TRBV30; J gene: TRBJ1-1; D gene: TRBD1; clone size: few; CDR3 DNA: TGTGCCTGGAGCTCCCGGGACAGGGGCCCTGAAGCTTTCTTT; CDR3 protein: CAWSSRDRGPEAFF
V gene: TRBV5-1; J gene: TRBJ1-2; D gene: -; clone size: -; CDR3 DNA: TGCGCCAGCAGCTTAGAACAGGATCGAGGCTACACCTTC; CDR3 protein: CASSLEQDRGYTF
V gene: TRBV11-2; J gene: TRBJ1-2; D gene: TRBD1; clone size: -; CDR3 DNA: TGTGCCAGCAGCATAGACAGGGTGAATGGCTACACCTTC; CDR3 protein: CASSIDRVNGYTF
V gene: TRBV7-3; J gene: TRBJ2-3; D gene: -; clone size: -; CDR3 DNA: TGTGCCAGCAGCTCCGGAGGGCAGTCCCATACGCAGTATTTT; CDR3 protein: CASSSGGQSHTQYF
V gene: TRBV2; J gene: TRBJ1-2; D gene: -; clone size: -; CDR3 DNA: TGTGCCAGCAAGAAGAGGGAAATAAACTATGGCTACACCTTC; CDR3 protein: CASKKREINYGYTF
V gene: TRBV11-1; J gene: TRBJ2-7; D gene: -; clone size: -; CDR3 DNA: TGTGCCAGCAGCGTACTAAGCTACGAGCAGTACTTC; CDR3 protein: CASSVLSYEQYF
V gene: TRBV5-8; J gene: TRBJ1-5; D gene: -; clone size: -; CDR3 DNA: TGTGCCAGCGGAGGAGGGAGCAATCAGCCCCAGCATTTT; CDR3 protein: CASGGGSNQPQHF
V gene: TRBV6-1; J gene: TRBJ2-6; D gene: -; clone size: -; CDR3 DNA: TGTGCCAGCGCTACGGGAGAAGGGGCCAACGTCCTGACTTTC; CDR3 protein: CASATGEGANVLTF
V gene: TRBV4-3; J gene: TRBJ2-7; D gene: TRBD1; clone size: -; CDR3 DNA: TGCGCCAGCAGCCAAGAAGGGACAGGCCTCTACGAGCAGTACTTC; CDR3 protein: CASSQEGTGLYEQYF